This TCR beta chain appears in the sequencing data of a study of cytomegalovirus exposure and HLA in healthy donors (dated by TCRdb to the late 2010s). Describing the broader study: According to an earlier analysis of 550 to 750 of the donors, about 179 million T cells yielded roughly 110 million unique TCR beta sequences and around 280 Gb of sequence data. To decide whether each TCR beta V gene segment behaved as functional or pseudogenic, an earlier analysis of 587 of the donors relied on high-throughput TCR beta sequencing. A later genetic analysis took genome-wide SNP genotypes for about 55% of the 666 donors and used that subset as a discovery cohort. The study aimed to test whether signatures of past pathogen exposure could be identified by cataloging public T cell receptors. In addition to the first cohort of roughly 670 subjects, a separate validation cohort of 120 different subjects was used. HLA typing included class I and class II loci at four-digit resolution. About 280 gigabases of sequencing data and about 92 million unique TCR sequences made up an early release that covered nearly 650 HLA-typed donors. In the later analysis, no new phenotypic data were used to find candidate immune exposures; instead, reliance was placed on TCR beta sequences and their occurrence across donors. Every repertoire in the discovery cohort had been generated on one and the same sequencing platform. Using immunosequencing, the study profiled T cell repertoires from about 610 subjects and related those repertoires to cytomegalovirus serostatus. Across under 500 genotyped donors of the cohort, an average of roughly 230,000 unique TCR beta nucleotide sequences per donor were sequenced, and around 19% of those sequences were non-productive. A later analysis re-examined previously published TCR beta repertoires from roughly 720 donors and added high-resolution HLA genotyping to investigate patterns of TCR occurrence. Donor age, sex, ethnicity and CMV serostatus were compiled together with the repertoire data. Roughly 5 DR-DQ haplotypes were handled as single units for association and clustering because linkage in the cohort was strong. To predict cytomegalovirus infection status, the study combined high-throughput TCR immunosequencing, statistical association of individual TCRs with disease status, and machine learning. The number of typed donors differed by locus: about 629-630 for A, B, C, DRB1 and DQB1; 522 for DQA1; 606 for DPA1; and around 470 for DPB1. The genetic ancestry cluster associated with self-reported Caucasian donors included about 81% of the roughly 380 genotyped donors. Findings and caveats that apply to the study as a whole: Compared with the roughly 710-donor mean, donors in an Asian-associated ancestry cluster had fewer N-insertions in productive TCRs, according to a later genetic analysis. Roughly uniform sequencing depth across donors was assumed in presence/absence analyses, although this assumption may not hold. An earlier analysis of some 560 of the donors showed that most TCR beta V segments appeared in productive rearrangements either about 87% or about 30% of the time, which broadly matched IMGT annotations. A later analysis found that most CMV-associated TCR beta chains appeared HLA-restricted, with HLA associations seemingly driven largely by CMV exposure. Some IMGT-functional V segments, including TRBV6-2 and TRBV6-3, could not be told apart with the 87-base-pair reads, so those segments were excluded. An association between a missense DCLRE1C variant and V-gene and J-gene trimming of TCR beta chains was found in a later genetic analysis and replicated in an independent cohort. Fewer than 20 rarely observed V segments, including chromosome 9 orphons, were excluded from the earlier analysis of just under 600 of the donors because counts were too low. The classifier was reported to diagnose cytomegalovirus status with high specificity and sensitivity in both the original cohort and the validation cohort. A later analysis reported that several top co-occurrence clusters appeared linked to parvovirus B19, influenza, CMV and Epstein-Barr virus. Because HLA typing was missing for some donors at each locus, association tests included only the typed subset. A later analysis found that HLA-associated TCR beta chains were more clonally expanded and had lower generation probabilities than equally common non-associated chains. The authors suggested that the approach could potentially be extended to other disease states and immunological phenotypes. According to a later analysis, TCR association rates differed among HLA loci, with DRB1 alleles showing the most associated TCRs and HLA-C alleles showing the fewest. For the cohort, immune exposure information was limited to CMV serostatus. Linkage disequilibrium might explain the correlated functional status among segregating V segments, but an unknown experimental factor could not be ruled out. This cohort had only TCR beta chains sequenced, and the lack of alpha or paired-chain data limited which features could be detected. The sequencing pipeline was judged likely to have produced a cluster of highly shared sequence variants as a technical artifact. Strong co-occurrence of HLA alleles, especially DR and DQ, made assigning TCR associations to individual alleles difficult. In a later analysis, 16,951 TCR beta sequences were associated with specific HLA alleles at a false discovery rate of 0.05. While some public TCRs were present in many individuals, most TCR sequences turned up only very rarely across donors. The study gave a list of some 150 TCR beta chains associated with cytomegalovirus. A few of the identified cytomegalovirus-associated TCR beta chains were confirmed in vitro to be specific for cytomegalovirus antigens. A further reported finding was that TCR beta sequences accurately predicted the HLA-A and HLA-B alleles for most subjects in the first cohort.

Library method: the immunoSEQ multiplex PCR assay. For the multiplex PCR, a mixture combining 60 forward primers for TCR Vbeta segments and 13 reverse primers for TCR Jbeta segments was used. Amplification of the CDR3 region of rearranged TCR beta genes was performed with a multiplex PCR assay on genomic DNA. The Illumina HiSeq System was used to sequence the amplified TCR beta libraries as 87-base-pair reads. Per the original workflow: A later analysis tallied tens of millions of unique TCR beta chains across the 650 to 750 repertoires, and approximately 12 million of those chains were shared by two or more donors. To remove PCR and sequencing errors, raw reads were error-corrected and collapsed into unique sequences using a nearest-neighbor algorithm that merged closely related sequences. CDR3 sequences were aligned to IMGT reference sequences to assign V, D and J gene segments. For a sequence to be retained, at least a six-nucleotide match to both a V gene segment and a J gene segment was required. Rearrangements were classified as productive when the CDR3 lacked stop codons and remained in frame with V and J, and all other rearrangements were classified as non-productive. Following IMGT convention, CDR3 was defined as the stretch from the second conserved V-encoded cysteine up to the conserved J-encoded phenylalanine. The earlier analysis of about 570 of the donors excluded any sequence lacking an unambiguous match to a single V gene segment. An earlier analysis of several hundred of the donors called V segments functional above 56.7% productive rearrangements and segregating when the between-donor standard deviation exceeded 5%. A statistical classification framework was built for diagnosing cytomegalovirus status from the catalog of TCR beta chain sequences. In a later analysis, V and J genes were assigned by comparing TCR nucleotide sequences against IMGT/GENE-DB human TR gene sequences. In a later analysis, CDR3 sequences and most-parsimonious VDJ recombination scenarios were assigned using the TCRdist pipeline. In a later analysis, each TCR beta chain was defined by its CDR3 amino acid sequence together with its V-gene family, and reads without a unique V-gene family were excluded. A later analysis removed roughly 590 highly shared, low-generation-probability nucleotide sequences to deal with suspected cross-contamination and a sequencing artifact. In a later analysis, a clonal expansion index was calculated for each public chain from normalized within-repertoire ranks of inferred template counts. Generation probabilities in a later analysis came from a VDJ recombination model fitted to out-of-frame rearrangements, and those results were checked against IGoR. Hypergeometric tests were used in a later analysis to score TCR-TCR, TCR-HLA and TCR-CMV co-occurrence, with a repertoire-size bias correction applied to the TCR pairs. In a later analysis, false discovery rates were estimated by permuting HLA or CMV assignments 20 times. In a later analysis, co-occurring TCRs were grouped using DBSCAN, and TCRdist sequence similarity was added for clustering within HLA-allele-positive subsets. Repertoires with fewer than 30,000 or more than 120,000 public chains, plus five repertoires with anomalous nucleotide sharing, were excluded from co-occurrence clustering. TCRdb obtained this table from immuneACCESS and retained in-frame rearrangements with V and J assigned. These tables miss some clones; where compared with another copy, unresolved V genes account for less than half of the shortfall, and the remainder is unexplained. That table supplies the V and J calls and clone size; D and trimming were determined from the DNA. The sample table holds more than 95,000 clones, of which about 85% were seen once. The ten largest clones capture roughly 4% of the sample.

With regard to this clone: Its antigen is not yet known. The sample holds no much larger clone one base away, and base qualities are not on file.

The cohort was made up of approximately 670 healthy bone marrow donors. Cohort members were all nominally healthy when sampled, although unrecorded immune exposures were likely present. The donor was CMV seropositive and was included in the group of 250 to 350 seropositive cohort members. Each donor provided a peripheral blood sample, and peripheral blood mononuclear cells were used for TCR beta sequencing. The Qiagen DNeasy Blood Extraction Kit was used to extract genomic DNA from the blood cell samples. V was cut back by 7 bases and J by 2 bases, leaving a gap of 11 bases between them. As encoded in the germline V gene, CDR1 is SNHLY while CDR2 is FYNNEI. Its CDR3 holds 13 amino acids, cysteine through phenylalanine. Left in the record is the CDR3 DNA by itself, 39 bases read in frame from the first base.

Sequencing input: PBMCs. This receptor chain uses TRBV2 and TRBJ1-1; the D gene assignment is ambiguous. This clonotype originated in a man between 18 and 29 years old in good health and CMV-seropositive. The DNA reads TGTGCCAGCATCCTAACAGCAAACACTGAAGCTTTCTTT. It specifies CASILTANTEAFF.